The clone carrying this T cell receptor beta chain was seen more than once but under ten times. What it binds is unknown. Other DNA sequences of this sample code for an identical CDR3. Assay: immunoSEQ multiplex PCR; the TCRdb copy retains only in-frame clones and omits some. The sample records roughly 20,000 clones, more than 75% being singletons. The data stem from a study of PD-1 blockade in classical Hodgkin lymphoma. Study-wide context: Patients were administered nivolumab (3 mg/kg intravenously) every 2 weeks. Regarding the study as a whole: Patients newly diagnosed and complete responders had comparable baseline diversity.

Trimming took off 0 bases at V and 1 base at J, with 5 bases between the two ends. Germline-derived CDR1 and CDR2 are SGHRS and YFSETQ. CDR3 size: 14 residues. As to time point: cycle 4 day 1 (C4D1), after 6 weeks of nivolumab. All patients relapsed after autologous stem cell transplantation, and brentuximab vedotin exposure varied. The chain couples TRBV5-1 to TRBJ1-3, with D unclear. This receptor was obtained from a human donor with classical Hodgkin lymphoma. Specimen: peripheral blood mononuclear cells (PBMCs), collected before the fourth cycle of nivolumab. CDR3 region: CASSLEGSGNTIYF. The CDR3 bases are TGCGCCAGCAGCTTGGAGGGTTCTGGAAACACCATATATTTT.